The 16 T cell receptor beta chains reported below all come from one sample, sequenced in a study of T cells expressing NK-cell markers. Reprocessing the 5' RACE reads, TCRdb reports a single entry for every CDR3 protein and omits DNA. The table lists some 150,000 distinct CDR3 sequences. Sequencing used blood T cells: a sorted CD56 or NKG2C T cell subset, CD4+ or CD8+ T cells, or bulk PBMC T cells (not recorded which). Receptors originate from a woman between 45 and 60 years old in good health.

V gene TRBV5-8 combines with J gene TRBJ2-1; the TCRdb call, TRBD2, lacks DNA for checking. The germline CDR1 and CDR2 sequences are SGHTS and YDEGEE. This CDR3 has 15 amino acids. The CDR3 sequence is CASSLALAGLDEQFF.

V is TRBV24-1 and J is TRBJ2-3; TCRdb proposes TRBD1, but this gene call is untestable without DNA. Germline V gene data show CDR1 as KGHDR and CDR2 as SFDVKD. The length of the CDR3 is 16 residues. CDR3 amino acids: CATSEWDSASTDTQYF.

The genes are TRBV4-1 and TRBJ2-7. This CDR3 spans 14 amino acids. CDR1 and CDR2 from the germline V gene are MGHRA and YSYEKL. CDR3 region: CASSQEGSFYEQYF.

CDR3 loop: CSVGGLALYNEQFF. The rearrangement links TRBV29-1 to TRBJ2-1. The length of the CDR3 is 14 residues. Looked up from germline, CDR1 is SQVTM and CDR2 is ANQGSEA.

The chain links TRBV27 to TRBJ2-7; TCRdb selects TRBD2, and the lack of DNA leaves this call unchecked. There are 15 residues in the CDR3. Germline V lookup: CDR1 MNHEY, CDR2 SMNVEV (reference sequence). The CDR3 spells CASRVGTSGIYEQYF.

The chain has TRBV6-1 and TRBJ1-1. The CDR3 contains 18 residues. Per the germline V gene, CDR1 is MNHNS and CDR2 is SASEGT. The CDR3 spells CASSEGGIKSVRNTEAFF.

The chain combines TRBV12-3 or TRBV12-4 with TRBJ1-3. This CDR3 contains 15 residues. CDR3 loop: CASSLSGDSGNTIYF.

This chain connects TRBV19 to TRBJ2-3; the D gene TCRdb calls, TRBD2, cannot be checked with no DNA. The CDR3 sequence is 14 residues long. The V gene's germline CDR1 is LNHDA and CDR2 SQIVND (reference sequence). The CDR3 sequence: CASSRRAETDTQYF. The entire variable domain, with the rest obtained from reference TRBV19 and TRBJ2-3, is as follows: DGGITQSPKYLFRKEGQNVTLSCEQNLNHDAMYWYRQDPGQGLRLIYYSQIVNDFQKGDIAEGYSVSREKKESFPLTVTSAQKNPTAFYLCASSRRAETDTQYFGPGTRLTVL.

The V call is TRBV18, the J call TRBJ2-3. The CDR3 consists of 16 residues. CDR1 is KGHSH, CDR2 LQKENI, per germline. CDR3 loop: CASSPWGTSGTDTQYF.

The rearrangement uses TRBV7-9 and TRBJ1-2; TCRdb gives TRBD1 as the D gene, but with no DNA this cannot be confirmed. Germline assignment: CDR1 SEHNR and CDR2 FQNEAQ (reference sequence). CDR3 length: 16 amino acids. CDR3 in amino acids: CASSSSGTPHLYGYTF. Full variable domain (missing parts from reference TRBV7-9 and TRBJ1-2): DTGVSQNPRHKITKRGQNVTFRCDPISEHNRLYWYRQTLGQGPEFLTYFQNEAQLEKSRLLSDRFSAERPKGSFSTLEIQRTEQGDSAMYLCASSSSGTPHLYGYTFGSGTRLTVV.

CDR3 in amino acids: CASSQDGAVTSPSYEQYF. The rearrangement links TRBV4-1 to TRBJ2-7; as DNA is missing, the TRBD2 call by TCRdb cannot be tested. The length of the CDR3 is 18 residues. CDR1 MGHRA and CDR2 YSYEKL come from the germline V gene.

This CDR3 reads CASSQGTGMENTEAFF. The V gene is TRBV4-1, the J gene TRBJ1-1; lacking DNA, the TRBD1 call made by TCRdb goes unchecked. The CDR3 has 16 residues. Germline-derived CDR1 and CDR2 are MGHRA and YSYEKL.

The genes are TRBV19 and TRBJ2-1; the TCRdb call, TRBD1, lacks DNA for checking. The CDR3 runs to 16 residues. Germline V gene data show CDR1 as LNHDA and CDR2 as SQIVND (reference sequence). CDR3 sequence reads: CASSIDLGTGLNEQFF.

The V call is TRBV13, the J call TRBJ2-1; TCRdb picks TRBD1, but there is no DNA to check that call. CDR3 length: 11 residues. Germline V gene sequence: CDR1 PRHDT, CDR2 FYEKMQ (reference sequence). The CDR3 protein is CASNAGDEQFF.

The CDR3 sequence: CSASSSERYEQYF. The V call is TRBV20-1, the J call TRBJ2-7; no DNA is available, so the TRBD2 call from TCRdb remains unchecked. CDR1 is DFQATT, CDR2 SNEGSKA, per germline (reference sequence). The CDR3 extends over 13 amino acids.

The rearrangement links TRBV4-2 to TRBJ2-7. The CDR3 extends over 15 amino acids. Germline lookup yields CDR1 LGHNA and CDR2 YNFKEQ. The CDR3 sequence is CASSQVLDVSYEQYF.